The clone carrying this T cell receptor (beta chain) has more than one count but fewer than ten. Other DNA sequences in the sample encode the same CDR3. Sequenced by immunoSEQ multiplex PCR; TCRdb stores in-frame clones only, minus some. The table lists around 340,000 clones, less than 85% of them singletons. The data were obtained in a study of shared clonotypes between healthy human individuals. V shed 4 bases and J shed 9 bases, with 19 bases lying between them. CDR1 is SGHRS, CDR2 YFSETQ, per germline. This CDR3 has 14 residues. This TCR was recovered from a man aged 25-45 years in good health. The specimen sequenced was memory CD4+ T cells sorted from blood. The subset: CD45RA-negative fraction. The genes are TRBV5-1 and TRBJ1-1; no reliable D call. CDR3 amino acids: CASSPEGQNTQAFF. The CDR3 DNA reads TGCGCCAGCAGCCCGGAGGGTCAGAATACCCAAGCTTTCTTT.